A few counts support the clone carrying this TCR beta chain. This record comes from a study of T-cell reconstitution after alpha-beta-depleted transplantation in children. A TCRbeta library incorporating unique molecular identifiers was prepared. Using its own MiXCR run on the PCR reads, TCRdb lists one record per CDR3 protein. This repertoire shows roughly 500,000 distinct CDR3 sequences, around 16% found once; its top ten account for roughly 3.3%. CDR1 is SEHNR and CDR2 is FQNEAQ in the germline V gene (reference sequence). With V trimmed by 5 bases and J by 0 bases, 5 bases remained unmatched. The CDR3 totals 15 residues.

The rearrangement uses TRBV7-9 and TRBJ2-7, with 9 bases fitting TRBD1. The specimen was PBMCs from the stem cell graft donor, collected from the stem cell graft. The receptor's source is a human donor who donated a stem cell graft to a child with acute lymphoblastic leukemia. The CDR3 nucleotides are TGTGCCAGCAGCCCACGGGACAGGGTCTCCTACGAGCAGTACTTC. Its protein product is CASSPRDRVSYEQYF.